This T cell receptor (beta chain) was documented in a study of cytomegalovirus exposure and HLA in healthy donors. General study results and limits: It was shown in a later analysis that HLA-associated TCR beta chains were more clonally expanded than other, equally common chains. V- and J-gene trimming of TCR beta was linked (in a later analysis) to a missense DCLRE1C variant.

It was with 60 Vbeta and 13 Jbeta primers that the PCR ran. The method was immunoSEQ multiplex PCR; TCRdb's version includes in-frame clones alone and lacks a portion of them. The data show about 130,000 clones, with 74% seen just once and around 4.5% held by the top ten. This clone has a single count. Its antigen is not identified. The sequence was collected from a man aged 18 to 29 in good health and CMV-seropositive. The sequenced sample consisted of PBMCs.

CDR3 amino acids: CASSLGTGGASYGYTF. CDR3 bases: TGTGCCAGCAGCTTAGGGACAGGGGGCGCCTCTTATGGCTACACCTTC. The gene calls are TRBV7-2 and TRBJ1-2, with 11 bases identical to TRBD1. This CDR3 has 16 residues. Germline-derived CDR1 and CDR2 are SGHTA and FQGNSA. V lost 1 base and J lost 5; bases outside the gene matches: 6.